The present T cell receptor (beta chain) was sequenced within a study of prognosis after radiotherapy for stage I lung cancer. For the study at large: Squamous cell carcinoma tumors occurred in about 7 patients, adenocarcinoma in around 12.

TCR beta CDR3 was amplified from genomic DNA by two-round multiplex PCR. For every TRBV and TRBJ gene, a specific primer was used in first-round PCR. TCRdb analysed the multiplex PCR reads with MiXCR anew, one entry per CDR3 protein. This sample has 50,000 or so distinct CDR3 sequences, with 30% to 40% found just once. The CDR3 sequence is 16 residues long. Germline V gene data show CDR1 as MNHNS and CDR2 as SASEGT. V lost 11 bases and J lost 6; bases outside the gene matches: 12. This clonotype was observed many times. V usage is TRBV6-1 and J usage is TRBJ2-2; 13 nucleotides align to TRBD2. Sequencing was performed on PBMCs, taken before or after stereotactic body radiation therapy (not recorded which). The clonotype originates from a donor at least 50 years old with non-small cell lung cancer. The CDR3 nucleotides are TGTGCCGGGAGTCATGGGACTAGCGGGAAACCCGGGGAGCTGTTTTTT. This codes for CAGSHGTSGKPGELFF.